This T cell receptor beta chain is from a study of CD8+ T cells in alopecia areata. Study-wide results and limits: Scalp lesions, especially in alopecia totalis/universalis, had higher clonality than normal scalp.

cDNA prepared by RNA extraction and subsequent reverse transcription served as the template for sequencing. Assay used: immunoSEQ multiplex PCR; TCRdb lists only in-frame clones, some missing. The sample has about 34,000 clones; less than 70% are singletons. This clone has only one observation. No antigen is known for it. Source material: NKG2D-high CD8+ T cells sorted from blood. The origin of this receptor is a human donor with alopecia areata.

Here the CDR3 DNA reads TGTGCCAGCAGTGAAGGACGCTATCAAAAGTACAATGAGCAGTTCTTC. This translates into CASSEGRYQKYNEQFF. V gene TRBV2 combines with J gene TRBJ2-1, with D unclear. CDR1 and CDR2 (germline): SNHLY, FYNNEI. The V end was cut by 1 base, the J end by 4 bases, with 14 bases between. This CDR3 comprises 16 residues.